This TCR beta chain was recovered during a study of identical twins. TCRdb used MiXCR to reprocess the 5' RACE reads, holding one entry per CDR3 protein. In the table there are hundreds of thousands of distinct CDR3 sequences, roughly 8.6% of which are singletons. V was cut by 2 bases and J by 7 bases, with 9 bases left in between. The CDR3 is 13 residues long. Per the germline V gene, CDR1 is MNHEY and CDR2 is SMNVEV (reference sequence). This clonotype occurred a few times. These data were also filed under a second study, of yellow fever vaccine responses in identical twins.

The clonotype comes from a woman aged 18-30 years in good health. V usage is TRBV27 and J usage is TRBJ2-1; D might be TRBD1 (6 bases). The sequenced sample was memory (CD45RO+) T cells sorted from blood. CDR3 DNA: TGTGCCAGCAGTTTAATCAGGGGTAATGAGCAGTTCTTC. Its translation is CASSLIRGNEQFF.